The 11 T cell receptor beta chains reported below all come from one sample, sequenced in a study of OX40 agonist ivuxolimab in advanced cancers. The repertoire was sequenced with immunoSEQ multiplex PCR; TCRdb's copy has only in-frame clones and lacks some. Of approximately 40,000 clones listed, approximately 80% were seen once; the top ten hold about a fifth. The source material was CD4+ or CD8+ T cells sorted from blood, sampled in a trial of the OX40 agonist ivuxolimab. Receptors originate from an adult with an advanced solid tumor such as melanoma, head and neck, liver or kidney cancer.

V and J are TRBV10-3 and TRBJ2-3, with 15 bases fitting TRBD2. The germline CDR1 and CDR2 sequences are ENHRY and SYGVKD. J gave up 1 base and V 5 bases, and 7 bases lay outside the gene matches. The CDR3 covers 18 residues. CDR3 residues: CAISFGTSGRKGTDTQYF. CDR3 in DNA: TGTGCCATCAGTTTCGGGACTAGCGGGAGGAAGGGCACAGATACGCAGTATTTT.

The chain combines TRBV10-2 with TRBJ1-5; D ambiguous. This CDR3 is 14 amino acids long. Per the germline V gene, CDR1 is WSHSY and CDR2 is SAAADI. V was pared by 1 base and J by 4 bases, with 8 bases between. The CDR3: CASSEYSVNQPQHF. CDR3 coding DNA: TGCGCCAGCAGTGAGTATTCGGTAAATCAGCCCCAGCATTTT.

The chain carries TRBV2 and TRBJ2-1; 10 positions agree with TRBD1. The CDR3 length is 14 residues. The germline V gene has CDR1 SNHLY and CDR2 FYNNEI. Germline trimming cut 8 bases from V and 3 bases from J; bases unmatched to any gene: 4. The CDR3 protein is CASSGQGYYNEQFF. CDR3 DNA: TGTGCCAGCTCGGGACAGGGGTACTACAATGAGCAGTTCTTC.

The chain joins TRBV7-8 to TRBJ1-5, with 8 bases identical to TRBD1. Germline V gene data show CDR1 as SGHVS and CDR2 as FQNEAQ. This CDR3 is 16 amino acids long. With V trimmed by 1 base and J by 6 bases, 8 bases remained unmatched. Here the CDR3 DNA reads TGTGCCAGCAGCTTAGGGGCCGGGACAGGTAGTCAGCCCCAGCATTTT. Its translation: CASSLGAGTGSQPQHF.

This clone was observed a few times. The chain employs TRBV19 and TRBJ2-1, with D uncertain. The CDR3 runs to 13 residues. V was trimmed by 5 bases and J by 5 bases, leaving 10 bases between them. The V gene's germline CDR1 is LNHDA and CDR2 SQIVND (reference sequence). The CDR3 sequence is CASSLTANNEQFF. CDR3 bases: TGTGCCAGTAGTTTAACAGCAAACAATGAGCAGTTCTTC.

V gene TRBV4-1 combines with J gene TRBJ2-2, with 8 bases fitting TRBD1. This CDR3 contains 14 residues. Germline assignment: CDR1 MGHRA and CDR2 YSYEKL. V was pared by 6 bases and J by 7 bases, with 7 bases of the junction left unmatched. This CDR3 reads CASRQSQGGGELFF. The CDR3 nucleotides read TGCGCCAGCAGGCAGTCACAGGGGGGCGGGGAGCTGTTTTTT.

The rearrangement links TRBV7-9 to TRBJ1-2, with D perhaps matching TRBD1 (5 bases). CDR3 length equals 14 residues. From germline, CDR1 is SEHNR and CDR2 FQNEAQ (reference sequence). Trimming removed 5 bases from V and 0 bases from J, with 10 bases in between. The CDR3 reads CASSHGGPNYGYTF. CDR3 sequence (DNA): TGTGCCAGCAGCCACGGGGGACCTAACTATGGCTACACCTTC.

J is TRBJ2-1 and V is TRBV27; 13 nucleotides agree with TRBD2. V gave up 2 bases and J gave up 0 bases; unmatched junction bases: 13. The CDR3 sequence is 21 residues long. Germline values: CDR1 MNHEY, CDR2 SMNVEV (reference sequence). The CDR3 region has the DNA TGTGCCAGCAGTTTACCCTCGCCGGGACTAGCGGGGCTCCGCTCCTACAATGAGCAGTTCTTC. It encodes CASSLPSPGLAGLRSYNEQFF.

V gene TRBV9 combines with J gene TRBJ2-3; D is undetermined. The V end was cut by 4 bases, the J end by 6 bases, with 9 bases between. This CDR3 is 12 amino acids long. Germline V gives CDR1 SGDLS, CDR2 YYNGEE. As DNA, the CDR3 is TGTGCCAGCAGCCCAAAGGAGGATACGCAGTATTTT. Residues: CASSPKEDTQYF.

The chain joins TRBV6-6 to TRBJ1-6; no clear D gene. The V and J ends lost 2 bases and 0 bases respectively, with 8 bases between them. The CDR3 contains 16 residues. Per germline, CDR1 MNHNY and CDR2 SVGAGI (reference sequence). DNA for the CDR3: TGTGCCAGCAGTTACCTAGAGAGCTCCTATAATTCACCCCTCCACTTT. It specifies CASSYLESSYNSPLHF.

This chain links TRBV6-6 with TRBJ1-6, with D uncertain. Trimming shortened V by 10 bases and J by 5 bases, and 15 bases separated the two germline ends. The germline V gene has CDR1 MNHNY and CDR2 SVGAGI (reference sequence). This CDR3 is built from 14 residues. The CDR3 DNA reads TGTGCCACTAGGTGGGGTTTGAATAATTCACCCCTCCACTTT. Translated: CATRWGLNNSPLHF.